Shown below are 32 T cell receptor beta chains from a single sample sequenced in a study of cytomegalovirus exposure and HLA in healthy donors (dated by TCRdb to about 2017). Library preparation was by the immunoSEQ multiplex PCR assay. The multiplex PCR relied on a mix of 60 forward primers for TCR Vbeta segments and 13 reverse primers for TCR Jbeta segments. TCRdb took this table from immuneACCESS and kept in-frame rearrangements with V and J called. Such tables lack part of the clones; where checked against another copy, unresolved V genes explain under half of the gap, and the rest is unexplained. The sample has about 270,000 clones on record, 86% of them singletons. The top ten clonotypes cover roughly 4% of the sample. Sequencing used PBMCs. The receptors were gathered from a man aged 35 to 55 in good health and CMV-seropositive.

J is TRBJ2-1 and V is TRBV27; 7 bases are shared with TRBD2. V lost 2 bases and J lost 6; bases outside the gene matches: 10. This CDR3 spans 16 amino acids. Germline CDR1 and CDR2: MNHEY and SMNVEV (reference sequence). DNA for the CDR3: TGTGCCAGCAGTTTAAAGGCGGGAGAGTCTATCAATGAGCAGTTCTTC. This encodes CASSLKAGESINEQFF.

This chain links TRBV6-1 with TRBJ2-7; D is perhaps TRBD1 (6 bases). V lost 4 bases and J lost 8, with 18 bases in between. There are 14 residues in the CDR3. Germline CDR1 reads MNHNS; CDR2 reads SASEGT. The CDR3: CASSATTGFLQQYF. Written as DNA, the CDR3 is TGTGCCAGCAGTGCAACGACAGGTTTCTTGCAGCAGTACTTC.

The gene calls are TRBV15 and TRBJ2-5; the match to TRBD2 covers 8 bases. Germline CDR1 LNHNV, CDR2 YYDKDF (reference sequence). Unmatched junction bases numbered 8, after V lost 3 bases and J lost 5 bases. This CDR3 is 15 amino acids long. In DNA, the CDR3 is TGTGCCACCAGCAGCTTGGGACTAGAGTTGGAGACCCAGTACTTC. It is translated as CATSSLGLELETQYF.

The rearrangement uses TRBV7-3 and TRBJ2-5; a possible D gene is TRBD1 (6 bases). The V end lost 5 bases, the J end lost 2 bases, and 18 bases lay between the germline ends. Germline V gene data show CDR1 as SGHTA and CDR2 as FQGTGA. The CDR3 spans 16 residues. In DNA, the CDR3 is TGTGCCAGCAGCCCAGGGGAAGGATGGGCACAAGAGACCCAGTACTTC. It codes for CASSPGEGWAQETQYF.

This clone was found once. The chain recombines TRBV27 with TRBJ2-4; the match to TRBD1 covers 9 bases. The CDR3 covers 16 residues. CDR1 MNHEY and CDR2 SMNVEV come from the germline V gene (reference sequence). Trimming at V came to 6 bases and at J to 2 bases, leaving 8 bases not matched to a gene. The chain's CDR3 is CASRTGTGITKNIQYF. CDR3 coding DNA: TGTGCCAGCAGGACCGGGACAGGGATAACCAAAAACATTCAGTACTTC.

The J gene is TRBJ2-2, the V gene TRBV7-6, with TRBD2 as a possible D gene (6 bases). In germline, CDR1 is SGHVS, CDR2 FNYEAQ. This CDR3 has 14 amino acids. The ends were cut back, 1 base at V and 5 bases at J, with 8 bases in the middle. The CDR3 coding sequence is TGTGCCAGCAGCTTAGAGGCGGGGACCGGGGAGCTGTTTTTT. Translation: CASSLEAGTGELFF. Combining the CDR3 with reference TRBV7-6 and TRBJ2-2 gives the whole variable domain GAGVSQSPRYKVTKRGQDVALRCDPISGHVSLYWYRQALGQGPEFLTYFNYEAQQDKSGLPNDRFSAERPEGSISTLTIQRTEQRDSAMYRCASSLEAGTGELFFGEGSRLTVL.

This chain connects TRBV15 to TRBJ2-6; no reliable D call. The CDR3 is 16 residues long. Trimming shortened V by 1 base and J by 2 bases, and 9 bases separated the two germline ends. Germline V CDR1 and CDR2: LNHNV, YYDKDF (reference sequence). The CDR3 DNA sequence: TGTGCCACCAGCAGAGGTACGGTTACTGGGGCCAACGTCCTGACTTTC. Its translation: CATSRGTVTGANVLTF.

The chain has TRBV5-4 and TRBJ1-1, with D uncertain. CDR3 size: 16 residues. The germline V and J ends were trimmed by 0 bases and 1 base, with 13 bases remaining between them. Looked up from germline, CDR1 is SGHNT and CDR2 is YYREEE (reference sequence). The CDR3 here is CASSLESGRRNTEAFF. In DNA, the CDR3 is TGTGCCAGCAGCTTGGAATCGGGGAGGCGGAACACTGAAGCTTTCTTT.

The CDR3 loop is CASSQLAGVANEQFF. Here the CDR3 DNA reads TGCGCCAGCAGCCAACTCGCGGGAGTTGCCAATGAGCAGTTCTTC. The chain has TRBV4-1 and TRBJ2-1, with 7 bases lining up with TRBD2. CDR1 and CDR2 from the germline V gene are MGHRA and YSYEKL. CDR3 length: 15 amino acids. V lost 2 bases and J lost 6; bases outside the gene matches: 7.

This clone was seen a single time. V and J are TRBV11-2 and TRBJ1-4; D might be TRBD1 (6 bases). Germline loops: CDR1 SGHAT, CDR2 FQNNGV. Trimming stripped 6 bases from V and 7 bases from J, with 12 bases between. The CDR3 extends over 13 amino acids. CDR3 in amino acids: CASSTTGSEKLFF. In nucleotides, the CDR3 is TGTGCCAGCAGTACGACAGGCTCTGAAAAACTGTTTTTT.

The rearrangement uses TRBV28 and TRBJ2-5; 9 positions match TRBD2. CDR3 length: 17 amino acids. V trimming: 4 bases; J trimming: 5 bases; junction bases outside the gene matches: 14. Looked up from germline, CDR1 is MDHEN and CDR2 is SYDVKM. The CDR3 here is CASSSFRHLAGNETQYF. The CDR3 coding sequence is TGTGCCAGCAGTTCCTTCAGGCACCTAGCGGGAAACGAGACCCAGTACTTC. Supplemented by reference TRBV28 and TRBJ2-5, the full variable domain reads DVKVTQSSRYLVKRTGEKVFLECVQDMDHENMFWYRQDPGLGLRLIYFSYDVKMKEKGDIPEGYSVSREKKERFSLILESASTNQTSMYLCASSSFRHLAGNETQYFGPGTRLLVL.

The rearrangement links TRBV27 to TRBJ2-1; D unclear. Looked up from germline, CDR1 is MNHEY and CDR2 is SMNVEV (reference sequence). CDR3 length: 11 amino acids. Trimming cost V 8 bases and J 12 bases, with 14 bases left between them. Here the CDR3 DNA reads TGTGCCAGCGTGGGCCCGGCTGGGCAGTTCTTC. This sequence encodes CASVGPAGQFF.

This clone was detected only once. This CDR3 reads CSAVETGLEFF. Here the CDR3 DNA reads TGCAGTGCTGTCGAGACAGGATTGGAGTTCTTC. The V call is TRBV20-1, the J call TRBJ2-1, with D perhaps matching TRBD1 (6 bases). Germline loops: CDR1 DFQATT, CDR2 SNEGSKA (reference sequence). Trimming left V 5 bases short and J 14 bases short, with 16 bases between. CDR3 size: 11 residues.

This chain joins TRBV19 and TRBJ2-7, with 7 bases identical to TRBD1. Germline loops: CDR1 LNHDA, CDR2 SQIVND (reference sequence). The CDR3 totals 14 residues. Unmatched junction bases numbered 13, after V lost 8 bases and J lost 6 bases. The CDR3 DNA sequence: TGTGCCAGTTCAGGGAGACAGGGCATAGGCGAGCAGTACTTC. Translating gives CASSGRQGIGEQYF. The whole variable domain, remainder taken from reference TRBV19 and TRBJ2-7, is DGGITQSPKYLFRKEGQNVTLSCEQNLNHDAMYWYRQDPGQGLRLIYYSQIVNDFQKGDIAEGYSVSREKKESFPLTVTSAQKNPTAFYLCASSGRQGIGEQYFGPGTRLTVT.

The CDR3 nucleotides read TGTGCCAGCAGCTCTTCGACTAGCGGGAGAGTTGGCGAGCAGTTCTTC. It is translated as CASSSSTSGRVGEQFF. The chain is built from TRBV5-4 and TRBJ2-1, with 12 bases matching TRBD2. J lost 10 bases, V lost 3 bases, and 11 bases had no gene match. This CDR3 has 16 residues. In germline, CDR1 is SGHNT, CDR2 YYREEE (reference sequence).

V gene TRBV10-3 combines with J gene TRBJ1-2; unclear D gene. Trimming left V 0 bases short and J 4 bases short, with 9 bases between. Per germline, CDR1 ENHRY and CDR2 SYGVKD. The CDR3 length is 14 residues. The CDR3 loop is CAISESTQSYGYTF. The DNA for the CDR3 is TGTGCCATCAGTGAGTCCACCCAGTCCTATGGCTACACCTTC.

The chain has TRBV7-2 and TRBJ2-7; 7 positions agree with TRBD2. The germline V gene has CDR1 SGHTA and CDR2 FQGNSA. With 2 bases clipped from V and 6 bases from J, the junction kept 10 bases outside the gene matches. The CDR3 spans 15 residues. DNA for the CDR3: TGTGCCAGCAGCTTAAGAGCGGGGCGAGGGAGCGAGCAGTACTTC. Amino acid sequence: CASSLRAGRGSEQYF.

V is TRBV6-5 and J is TRBJ2-1, with 13 positions matching TRBD2. V shed 6 bases, J shed 8 bases, and the junction held 4 bases outside the gene matches. The CDR3 loop spans 14 amino acids. Germline CDR1 reads MNHEY; CDR2 reads SVGAGI. The CDR3 coding sequence is TGTGCCAGCAGACTAGCGGGAGGGATTCATGAGCAGTTCTTC. Its protein is CASRLAGGIHEQFF.

The J gene is TRBJ2-3, the V gene TRBV9; TRBD2 is a possible D gene (5 bases). Germline loops: CDR1 SGDLS, CDR2 YYNGEE. Trimming pared 4 bases from V and 7 bases from J, leaving 19 bases between. This CDR3 comprises 15 residues. The CDR3 loop reads CASSPVLGATHTQYF. The DNA of the CDR3 is TGTGCCAGCAGCCCAGTCCTGGGAGCGACCCATACGCAGTATTTT.

The CDR3 spells CASSQGGGRYGYTF. DNA of the CDR3: TGCGCCAGCAGCCAAGGGGGCGGAAGATATGGCTACACCTTC. The gene calls are TRBV4-1 and TRBJ1-2, with D possibly TRBD1 on 5 matching bases. CDR1 and CDR2 from the germline V gene are MGHRA and YSYEKL. The CDR3 is 14 residues long. The V end lost 1 base, the J end lost 5 bases, and 11 bases lay between the germline ends.

The chain has TRBV15 and TRBJ2-5; 10 bases match TRBD1. Germline CDR1 LNHNV, CDR2 YYDKDF (reference sequence). V was pared by 0 bases and J by 0 bases, with 4 bases of the junction left unmatched. The CDR3 runs 17 residues. The CDR3 sequence: CATSRDRTGGYQETQYF. The CDR3 coding sequence is TGTGCCACCAGCAGAGATCGGACAGGGGGATACCAAGAGACCCAGTACTTC. Supplemented by reference TRBV15 and TRBJ2-5, the full variable domain reads DAMVIQNPRYQVTQFGKPVTLSCSQTLNHNVMYWYQQKSSQAPKLLFHYYDKDFNNEADTPDNFQSRRPNTSFCFLDIRSPGLGDTAMYLCATSRDRTGGYQETQYFGPGTRLLVL.

This clone was found once. The chain is built from TRBV4-1 and TRBJ2-5; 7 bases line up with TRBD1. CDR3 length: 15 amino acids. The junction had 4 bases not matched to a gene; V was cut back by 1 base and J by 2 bases. Germline V gives CDR1 MGHRA, CDR2 YSYEKL. The chain's CDR3 is CASSQAGTAQETQYF. The CDR3 DNA reads as TGCGCCAGCAGCCAAGCGGGGACAGCACAAGAGACCCAGTACTTC.

This sequence joins TRBV28 and TRBJ1-1; D is possibly TRBD1 (5 bases). This CDR3 is built from 14 residues. The V gene lost 4 bases and the J gene lost 0 bases, with 9 bases spanning the gap. From germline, CDR1 is MDHEN and CDR2 SYDVKM. The CDR3 DNA reads TGTGCCAGCAGTTCGACAGTAATGAACACTGAAGCTTTCTTT. Translated, it gives CASSSTVMNTEAFF.

V gene TRBV7-2 combines with J gene TRBJ1-2; no clear D. Looked up from germline, CDR1 is SGHTA and CDR2 is FQGNSA. Trimming stripped 5 bases from V and 6 bases from J, with 10 bases between. CDR3 length: 12 amino acids. This CDR3 is CASSAYRDGYTF. Written as DNA, the CDR3 is TGTGCCAGCAGCGCCTACAGAGATGGCTACACCTTC. Filled out from reference TRBV7-2 and TRBJ1-2, the complete variable domain reads GAGVSQSPSNKVTEKGKDVELRCDPISGHTALYWYRQSLGQGLEFLIYFQGNSAPDKSGLPSDRFSAERTGGSVSTLTIQRTQQEDSAVYLCASSAYRDGYTFGSGTRLTVV.

This rearrangement joins TRBV6-1 to TRBJ2-5, with 11 bases aligning to TRBD2. The germline V gene encodes CDR1 MNHNS and CDR2 SASEGT. The length of the CDR3 is 11 residues. V was clipped by 6 bases and J by 12 bases; unmatched bases: 3. CDR3 in DNA: TGTGCCAGCAGCCCGGGACTAGCGGAGTACTTC. Translating it yields CASSPGLAEYF.

The chain couples TRBV29-1 to TRBJ1-2, with D uncertain. V lost 3 bases and J lost 3, with 17 bases in between. Looked up from germline, CDR1 is SQVTM and CDR2 is ANQGSEA. The CDR3 runs to 15 residues. The CDR3, as DNA: TGCAGCGTTGAGGATTCCGCGGAGGCCTACTATGGCTACACCTTC. It yields the protein CSVEDSAEAYYGYTF.

The chain joins TRBV5-1 to TRBJ2-1, with a weak D call TRBD2 (6 bases). The CDR3 extends over 12 amino acids. In germline, CDR1 is SGHRS, CDR2 YFSETQ. The V gene lost 4 bases and the J gene lost 8 bases, with 10 bases spanning the gap. The CDR3 DNA reads as TGCGCCAGCAGCGCTAGCGAAGATGAGCAGTTCTTC. Encoded protein: CASSASEDEQFF.

The gene calls are TRBV30 and TRBJ2-7; D not certain. The germline V gene encodes CDR1 GTSNPN and CDR2 SVGIG (reference sequence). The CDR3 is 14 residues long. With 3 bases removed from V and 3 bases from J, the gap between germline ends came to 15 bases. The CDR3 spells CAWRPTGPRYEQYF. In nucleotides, the CDR3 is TGTGCCTGGAGGCCAACCGGTCCTCGCTACGAGCAGTACTTC.

The chain combines TRBV5-6 with TRBJ1-1, with D possibly TRBD1 on 5 matching bases. V was pared by 3 bases and J by 7 bases, with 13 bases between. Germline-derived CDR1 and CDR2 are SGHDT and YYEEEE. The CDR3 spans 13 residues. CDR3 protein: CASSSGLDSEAFF. In nucleotides, the CDR3 is TGTGCCAGCAGCTCAGGCCTCGACAGTGAAGCTTTCTTT.

This clone was seen once. This chain links TRBV27 with TRBJ2-7; D is uncertain. The germline gives CDR1 MNHEY, CDR2 SMNVEV (reference sequence). V lost 0 bases, J lost 2 bases, and 11 bases lay in between. The CDR3 contains 15 residues. The CDR3 reads CASSLSSVTTYEQYF. The DNA for the CDR3 is TGTGCCAGCAGTTTATCCTCGGTAACCACCTACGAGCAGTACTTC.

Comments on this clone: The sample has other DNA sequences that encode this CDR3 too. This chain connects TRBV9 to TRBJ2-7; 7 bases are shared with TRBD1. This CDR3 region has 14 residues. V lost 3 bases to trimming and J lost 1 base; unmatched junction nucleotides: 4. Germline V gene lookup returns CDR1 SGDLS and CDR2 YYNGEE. For the CDR3, the DNA is TGTGCCAGCAGCGGGCGACAGGGTTCCTACGAGCAGTACTTC. This gives the protein CASSGRQGSYEQYF.

The J gene is TRBJ2-2, the V gene TRBV30; TRBD1 might be the D (6 bases). Germline-derived CDR1 and CDR2 are GTSNPN and SVGIG (reference sequence). V was trimmed by 0 bases and J by 6 bases, leaving 17 bases between them. The CDR3 has 16 residues. The CDR3, as DNA: TGTGCCTGGAGTGTAGGGCACAGGGTGGATCCCGGGGAGCTGTTTTTT. Encoded protein: CAWSVGHRVDPGELFF.